This entry is about one TCR beta chain. Its antigen remains unidentified. Germline V lookup: CDR1 LNHDA, CDR2 SQIVND (reference sequence). This CDR3 comprises 14 residues. V lost 5 bases and J lost 7; bases outside the gene matches: 9. The data were taken from a study of STAT5B mutations in CD4+ large granular lymphocyte leukemia. The study's findings and limits: Compared with healthy controls (2/35), patient top clones favored TRBV06 (8/27). Without putative leukemic clones, patient CD4-sorted repertoires remained more clonal than healthy CD4+ repertoires.

The survey-level immunoSEQ assay was used. As handled by the study authors: Productive clonotypes were detectable down to 2.59 x 10-5 frequency. Sequencing was performed with immunoSEQ multiplex PCR; in TCRdb, only in-frame clones are kept and a portion is missing. Clonal size and the V and J genes are those of that table, whereas D and trimming came from the DNA. This sample has roughly 30,000 clones, with about 71% found just once. The sequenced material came from CD4+ T cells from blood buffy coats. This rearrangement joins TRBV19 to TRBJ1-2, with TRBD1 identical over 8 bases. This receptor was obtained from a human donor in good health. The CDR3 nucleotides are TGTGCCAGTAGTCAGCGACAGGGGATTGGTGGCTACACCTTC. Protein: CASSQRQGIGGYTF.